This TCR beta chain appears in the sequencing data of a study of blood T cell repertoires in COVID-19. Germline lookup yields CDR1 KGHSH and CDR2 LQKENI. Trimming pared 2 bases from V and 4 bases from J, leaving 9 bases between. The CDR3 has 13 amino acids. This clone was counted once. TCRdb's copy holds only in-frame clones and misses some; the assay was immunoSEQ multiplex PCR. The data show 110,000 to 150,000 clones, with approximately 86% seen just once and around 5.4% held by the top ten. V gene TRBV18 combines with J gene TRBJ2-7; maybe TRBD1 (5 bases). This receptor was obtained from a human donor in a cohort sampled during active COVID-19. The sample comprised peripheral blood. The CDR3 nucleotides are TGTGCCAGCTCACCATCAGGGTGGTACGAGCAGTACTTC. Residues: CASSPSGWYEQYF.